This entry lists 18 T cell receptor beta chains sequenced from one sample in a study of tumor and adjacent non-tumor tissue in lung cancer. RNA was extracted from bulk tissue without any cell sorting. The normal lung tissue was taken more than 3 cm from the tumor edge. The library came from three nested PCR rounds adapted from ARM-PCR protocols. MiXCR, run by TCRdb on the multiplex PCR reads, gives a single entry per CDR3 protein. Found here are 81,000 or so distinct CDR3 sequences, 80% to 90% of them singletons; the top ten hold approximately 51%. Sequencing was done on a sample of distant non-tumor lung tissue. These receptors came from a man aged 60 to 69 with non-small cell lung cancer.

This clonotype was picked up one time. The V gene is TRBV11-2, the J gene TRBJ2-7; D is possibly TRBD2 (7 bases). V shed 9 bases and J shed 7 bases, with 25 bases lying between them. The CDR3 has 15 residues. CDR1 is SGHAT and CDR2 is FQNNGV in the germline V gene. This CDR3 reads CASSTSRGGAREQYF. CDR3 coding DNA: TGTGCCAGTAGCACTTCTAGAGGGGGGGCTCGGGAGCAGTACTTC.

The chain is built from TRBV7-3 and TRBJ2-4; 13 bases are a match to TRBD2. CDR3 length: 16 amino acids. The trim removed 8 bases at V and 7 bases at J, leaving 11 bases unmatched. Germline V CDR1 and CDR2: SGHTA, FQGTGA. As DNA, the CDR3 is TGTGCCAGCTCCCGAGGGGGGACTAGCGGGACGAACATTCAGTACTTC. Translating it yields CASSRGGTSGTNIQYF. Full variable domain (remainder filled in from reference TRBV7-3 and TRBJ2-4): GAGVSQTPSNKVTEKGKYVELRCDPISGHTALYWYRQSLGQGPEFLIYFQGTGAADDSGLPNDRFFAVRPEGSVSTLKIQRTERGDSAVYLCASSRGGTSGTNIQYFGAGTRLSVL.

Notes on this clonotype: This is likely a read error, given that the CDR3 carries no conserved phenylalanine or tryptophan at its end. The gene calls are TRBV5-6 and TRBJ1-1, with D possibly being TRBD1 (5 bases). CDR1 and CDR2 from the germline V gene are SGHDT and YYEEEE. The CDR3 is 13 amino acids. The CDR3 loop reads CTSSLLQGSEAFL. Here the CDR3 DNA reads TGTACCAGTAGCTTGCTTCAGGGCAGTGAAGCTTTCTTG.

Regarding this clonotype: One junction end does not reproduce the germline sequence, and a read error may be involved. The chain uses TRBV6-5 and TRBJ2-3, with D uncertain. Germline CDR1 and CDR2: MNHEY and SVGAGI. The CDR3 contains 12 residues. Here the CDR3 reads CASSAGTDTHYF. Written as DNA, the CDR3 is TGTGCTAGCAGCGCAGGTACGGATACGCATTATTTT.

V usage is TRBV29-1 and J usage is TRBJ2-5; D is possibly TRBD2 (5 bases). Germline assignment: CDR1 SQVTM and CDR2 ANQGSEA. The CDR3 consists of 12 residues. CDR3 loop: CIIAGLTETQYF. CDR3 sequence (DNA): TGCATCATTGCGGGTCTAACGGAGACCCAGTACTTC.

A note on this clonotype: One junction end does not reproduce the germline sequence, and a read error may be involved. This chain joins TRBV11-2 and TRBJ2-1; 11 nucleotides align to TRBD2. This CDR3 is 14 amino acids long. CDR1 is SGHAT and CDR2 is FQNNGV in the germline V gene. DNA of the CDR3: TGTACCAGCAGCACTAGCGGGGGATACAATGAGCAGTTCTTC. The encoded protein is CTSSTSGGYNEQFF.

About this clonotype: Sequence at one end of the junction differs from germline and may be a read error. The chain joins TRBV6-5 to TRBJ2-7, with D tentatively TRBD1 (6 bases). The CDR3 has 16 amino acids. CDR1 is MNHEY and CDR2 is SVGAGI in the germline V gene. The CDR3 coding sequence is TGTGTCAGCATTTACATCTCGACAGGTGCCTCCTACGAGCAGTACTTC. Protein sequence: CVSIYISTGASYEQYF.

Note on this clonotype: One junction end disagrees with the germline gene, perhaps due to a read error. V usage is TRBV11-2 and J usage is TRBJ2-5; D assignment may be TRBD1 or TRBD2 (5 bases each). From germline, CDR1 is SGHAT and CDR2 FQNNGV. The CDR3 length is 13 residues. In nucleotides, the CDR3 is TGTGCCAGCAGCTATATAGGGGAAGGGACCCAATACTTC. It codes for CASSYIGEGTQYF. The whole variable domain, filled in from reference TRBV11-2 and TRBJ2-5, reads EAGVAQSPRYKIIEKRQSVAFWCNPISGHATLYWYQQILGQGPKLLIQFQNNGVVDDSQLPKDRFSAERLKGVDSTLKIQPAKLEDSAVYLCASSYIGEGTQYFGPGTRLLVL.

Remarks on this clonotype: This likely comes from a read error, as the CDR3 has no conserved phenylalanine or tryptophan at its end. No DNA is shown, since the ends of the CDR3 on it are uncertain; the CDR3 is the one TCRdb lists. This chain uses TRBV11-2 with TRBJ2-5; TRBD1, the table's D call, lacks a check against the DNA. Germline values: CDR1 SGHAT, CDR2 FQNNGV. The CDR3 is 13 amino acids in total, end residues counted. The CDR3 spells CASSSTGERTKCV.

With regard to this clonotype: The junction departs from germline at one end; a sequencing error may be responsible. CDR3 sequence (DNA): TGTGCCAGCAGCCTAGCGGGAGCCAGCTCTTGGGCCAACGTCCCGGCTTTC. This gives the protein CASSLAGASSWANVPAF. The chain recombines TRBV6-5 with TRBJ2-6; 10 bases line up with TRBD2. Germline V gene lookup returns CDR1 MNHEY and CDR2 SVGAGI. The CDR3 has 17 residues.

On this clonotype: The junction differs from germline at one of its ends, possibly a read error. The chain is built from TRBV6-5 and TRBJ2-6; 10 nucleotides match TRBD2. In germline, CDR1 is MNHEY, CDR2 SVGAGI. The CDR3 is 17 amino acids. This chain's CDR3 is CASSLAGVRSGANVLTF. In nucleotides, the CDR3 is TGTGCCAGCAGCCTAGCGGGAGTCAGATCTGGGGCCAACGTCCTTACTTTC.

Note on this clonotype: Sequence at one end of the junction differs from germline and may be a read error. The CDR3: CASSLGQKETQCF. CDR3 bases: TGTGCCAGCAGCTTAGGCCAAAAAGAGACCCAGTGCTTC. The chain is built from TRBV11-2 and TRBJ2-5; D unresolved. The length of the CDR3 is 13 residues. Germline CDR1 and CDR2: SGHAT and FQNNGV.

On this clonotype itself: One junction end disagrees with the germline gene, perhaps due to a read error. CDR3 protein: CASSLRASVSSDTQYF. DNA for the CDR3: TGTGCTAGCAGCTTGCGGGCTAGTGTGAGTAGTGATACGCAGTATTTT. This rearrangement joins TRBV5-4 to TRBJ2-3; weak D call: TRBD2 (5 bases). CDR1 is SGHNT, CDR2 YYREEE, per germline (reference sequence). The CDR3 length is 16 residues.

As to this clonotype: The conserved closing phenylalanine or tryptophan is absent in this CDR3, likely reflecting a read error. It is unclear where the CDR3 begins or ends on the DNA, so no DNA is shown, and the CDR3 is as TCRdb lists it. The CDR3 reads CDSSSTMGEPKETQYS. The chain combines TRBV11-2 with TRBJ2-5; TRBD1 is the table's D call and was not checked against the DNA. Germline values: CDR1 SGHAT, CDR2 FQNNGV. The CDR3 has 16 amino acids, counting both end residues.

A word on this clonotype: A much larger clone lies a single base off, so this may be a read error. The CDR3 does not end in the conserved phenylalanine or tryptophan, so this is likely a read error. The CDR3 spells CASRDRSNTGELFS. The CDR3 DNA sequence: TGTGCCAGCAGAGACAGATCGAACACCGGGGAGCTGTTTTCT. The chain employs TRBV6-1 and TRBJ2-2; a weak D match, TRBD1 (5 bases). V was cut by 6 bases and J by 0 bases, with 8 bases left in between. This CDR3 comprises 14 residues. CDR1 MNHNS and CDR2 SASEGT come from the germline V gene.

The chain is built from TRBV4-3 and TRBJ2-1; no definite D call. V was trimmed by 0 bases and J by 2 bases, leaving 20 bases between them. The CDR3 has 19 residues. Germline V gives CDR1 LGHNA, CDR2 YSLEER. CDR3 coding DNA: TGCGCCAGCAGCCAAGATCGGATCCCCGGTTCTAGAGCCTACAATGAGCAGTTCTTC. Amino acid sequence: CASSQDRIPGSRAYNEQFF.

This sequence joins TRBV20-1 and TRBJ2-7; the D gene could be TRBD1 or TRBD2 (5 bases each). The germline V gene has CDR1 DFQATT and CDR2 SNEGSKA (reference sequence). The CDR3 spans 15 residues. In DNA, the CDR3 is TGCAGGGGTATTCTGACAGTCGAGGGAAACTACGAGCAGTACTTC. Amino acid sequence: CRGILTVEGNYEQYF.

Regarding this clonotype: Since no conserved phenylalanine or tryptophan closes the CDR3, a read error is the likely cause. The limits of the CDR3 on the DNA are not certain, so only TCRdb's listed CDR3 is given. CDR3 loop: CASSSHGRQTEVFS. The J gene is TRBJ1-1, the V gene TRBV11-3. The CDR3 spans 14 amino acids, including both terminal residues. Germline CDR1 is SGHNT and CDR2 is YENEEA.